The 8 T cell receptor beta chains below were found in one sample sequenced in a study of CXCR3-negative and CXCR3-positive naive CD8 T cells. Antigens for these TCRs are unknown. Study results and limitations: CXCR3-positive naive cells carried more hydrophobic TRB CDR3s than CXCR3-negative ones.

The libraries of TRB cDNA were constructed through 5' RACE using UMI labels. No DNA is given; TCRdb re-called the 5' RACE reads and lists each CDR3 protein once. The table lists about 63,000 distinct CDR3 sequences. Sequencing input: naive CXCR3+ CD8+ T cells from blood. The subset denotes: CD45RO-CCR7+CD27+CD95- naive CD8+ T cells expressing CXCR3 (TNR3+). All receptors come from a human donor in good health. Some clones in this sample may be carry-over from other donors' samples.

The chain carries TRBV3-1 and TRBJ2-3; TCRdb's assignment of TRBD1 cannot be checked, as there is no DNA. This CDR3 comprises 17 residues. Germline V CDR1 and CDR2: LGHDT, YNNKEL (reference sequence). The CDR3 sequence is CASSQVRGPGSTDTQYF.

V and J are TRBV6-6 and TRBJ2-7; the D call from TCRdb, TRBD1, cannot be confirmed without DNA. Germline loops: CDR1 MNHNY, CDR2 SVGAGI (reference sequence). This CDR3 comprises 17 residues. This chain's CDR3 is CASSYSAVGGGRDEQYF.

V and J are TRBV7-3 and TRBJ1-1; TCRdb returns TRBD1, unconfirmable since there is no DNA. Per the germline V gene, CDR1 is SGHTA and CDR2 is FQGTGA. The CDR3 is 13 amino acids. The chain's CDR3 is CATARTDNTEAFF.

V and J are TRBV29-1 and TRBJ2-2. The CDR3 loop spans 11 amino acids. Germline CDR1 is SQVTM and CDR2 is ANQGSEA. The CDR3: CSVYLVGELFF.

This sequence joins TRBV30 and TRBJ1-1. Germline V gene sequence: CDR1 GTSNPN, CDR2 SVGIG (reference sequence). CDR3 length: 14 residues. CDR3 sequence: CASYRWGRDTEAFF. Complete variable domain (other parts from reference TRBV30 and TRBJ1-1): SQTIHQWPATLVQPVGSPLSLECTVEGTSNPNLYWYRQAAGRGLQLLFYSVGIGQISSEVPQNLSASRPQDRQFILSSKKLLLSDSGFYLCASYRWGRDTEAFFGQGTRLTVV.

This chain joins TRBV7-2 and TRBJ1-1; the TCRdb D gene call, TRBD1, has no DNA to confirm it. CDR1 and CDR2 (germline): SGHTA, FQGNSA. CDR3 length: 14 residues. The CDR3 spells CASSLMGAHPEAFF.

The rearrangement joins TRBV18 to TRBJ2-7; TCRdb lists TRBD2, though no DNA is available to test this call. Germline CDR1 is KGHSH and CDR2 is LQKENI. The CDR3 has 16 residues. The CDR3 spells CASSSIDGPNFYEQYF.

Judged by frequency, this clonotype is medium-sized (0.01 to 0.1%). The chain couples TRBV7-2 to TRBJ2-7; there is no DNA to check the TCRdb D call of TRBD1. CDR1 and CDR2 (germline): SGHTA, FQGNSA. The CDR3 is 16 residues long. This CDR3 reads CASSYIWDRSNYEQYF.